A single sample gave rise to the 8 T cell receptor beta chains below, sequenced in a study of T cells after somatic rescue of genetic block. Only in-frame clones appear in the TCRdb table, and some are missing; sequencing was by immunoSEQ multiplex PCR. Here the sample spans around 70,000 clones, 85% to 95% being singletons. The material sequenced was peripheral blood mononuclear cells (PBMCs). Every receptor here comes from a man aged 40-49 years.

The chain uses TRBV6-1 and TRBJ2-5, with unresolved D. The germline V gene encodes CDR1 MNHNS and CDR2 SASEGT. V gave up 1 base and J gave up 5 bases, with 11 bases separating them. The CDR3 is made up of 14 amino acids. CDR3 amino acids: CASSEGLSWETQYF. Here the CDR3 DNA reads TGTGCCAGCAGTGAAGGGCTATCGTGGGAGACCCAGTACTTC.

This chain uses TRBV18 with TRBJ2-7, with D perhaps matching TRBD1 (5 bases). This CDR3 is 14 amino acids long. Germline V CDR1 and CDR2: KGHSH, LQKENI. V was clipped by 5 bases and J by 5 bases, with 16 bases between them. The CDR3 nucleotides read TGTGCCAGCTCATCAGACCTGACAGACGACGAGCAGTACTTC. It specifies CASSSDLTDDEQYF.

V and J are TRBV19 and TRBJ2-5, with D possibly TRBD1 on 7 matching bases. Germline CDR1 and CDR2: LNHDA and SQIVND (reference sequence). CDR3 length: 14 amino acids. V was cut by 4 bases and J by 5 bases, with 14 bases left in between. The CDR3 spells CASSRIQGRETQYF. The CDR3 coding sequence is TGTGCCAGTAGTAGGATACAGGGGAGGGAGACCCAGTACTTC.

The CDR3 nucleotides are TGCGCCAGCAGCCAAGGGGCAGGGGGCAGAACTGAAGCTTTCTTT. Encoded protein: CASSQGAGGRTEAFF. This rearrangement joins TRBV4-3 to TRBJ1-1; 8 bases map to TRBD1. The length of the CDR3 is 15 residues. J was trimmed by 5 bases and V by 1 base; bases with no gene match: 6. Germline CDR1 and CDR2: LGHNA and YSLEER.

The chain links TRBV6-5 to TRBJ2-7, with 9 bases that match TRBD2. Looked up from germline, CDR1 is MNHEY and CDR2 is SVGAGI. The CDR3 spans 15 residues. With V trimmed by 5 bases and J by 2 bases, 7 bases remained unmatched. CDR3 protein: CASSRPSGATYEQYF. Written as DNA, the CDR3 is TGTGCCAGCAGTCGGCCTAGCGGGGCTACCTACGAGCAGTACTTC.

V is TRBV27 and J is TRBJ2-5, with 14 bases matching TRBD2. The V gene end was trimmed by 6 bases and the J gene end by 5 bases; junction bases not matched to a gene: 5. Germline V gene data show CDR1 as MNHEY and CDR2 as SMNVEV (reference sequence). This CDR3 is built from 15 residues. CDR3 in amino acids: CASRGTSGSRETQYF. The CDR3 DNA sequence: TGTGCCAGCAGGGGGACTAGCGGGAGTCGTGAGACCCAGTACTTC.

This clone has more than one count but fewer than ten. The chain uses TRBV11-2 and TRBJ1-1; D remains ambiguous. From germline, CDR1 is SGHAT and CDR2 FQNNGV. This CDR3 is built from 15 residues. With 5 bases removed from V and 0 bases from J, the gap between germline ends came to 13 bases. Here the CDR3 reads CASSHFGQLNTEAFF. CDR3 nucleotide sequence: TGTGCCAGCAGCCACTTCGGGCAGCTGAACACTGAAGCTTTCTTT.

The rearrangement uses TRBV5-4 and TRBJ2-2; the D call may be TRBD1 or TRBD2 (6 bases each). V was trimmed by 4 bases and J by 6 bases, leaving 13 bases between them. CDR1 is SGHNT and CDR2 is YYREEE in the germline V gene (reference sequence). The CDR3 contains 14 residues. CDR3 region: CASSLRGGAGELFF. The CDR3, as DNA: TGTGCCAGCAGCCTCAGGGGAGGTGCCGGGGAGCTGTTTTTT.